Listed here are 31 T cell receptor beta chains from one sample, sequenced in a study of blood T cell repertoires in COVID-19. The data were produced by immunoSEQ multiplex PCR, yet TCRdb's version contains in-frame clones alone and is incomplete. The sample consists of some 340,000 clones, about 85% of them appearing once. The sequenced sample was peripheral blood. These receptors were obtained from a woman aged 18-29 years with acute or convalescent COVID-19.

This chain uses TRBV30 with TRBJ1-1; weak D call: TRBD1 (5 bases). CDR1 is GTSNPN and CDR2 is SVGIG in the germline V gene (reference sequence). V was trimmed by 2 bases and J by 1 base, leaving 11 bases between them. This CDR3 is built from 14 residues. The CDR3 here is CAWSTGLRNTEAFF. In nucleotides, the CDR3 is TGTGCCTGGAGTACGGGACTGAGGAACACTGAAGCTTTCTTT.

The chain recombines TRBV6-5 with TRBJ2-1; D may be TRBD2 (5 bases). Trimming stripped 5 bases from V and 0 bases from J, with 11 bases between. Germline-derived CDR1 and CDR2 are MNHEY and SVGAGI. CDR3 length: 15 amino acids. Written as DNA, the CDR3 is TGTGCCAGCAGTCCCGAGGGCAGCTCCTACAATGAGCAGTTCTTC. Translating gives CASSPEGSSYNEQFF.

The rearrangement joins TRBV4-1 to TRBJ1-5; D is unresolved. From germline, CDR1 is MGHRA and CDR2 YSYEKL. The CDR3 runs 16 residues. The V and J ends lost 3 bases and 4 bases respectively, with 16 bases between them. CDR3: CASSHLGRSGNQPQHF. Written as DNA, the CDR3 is TGCGCCAGCAGCCATTTGGGGAGGTCGGGAAATCAGCCCCAGCATTTT.

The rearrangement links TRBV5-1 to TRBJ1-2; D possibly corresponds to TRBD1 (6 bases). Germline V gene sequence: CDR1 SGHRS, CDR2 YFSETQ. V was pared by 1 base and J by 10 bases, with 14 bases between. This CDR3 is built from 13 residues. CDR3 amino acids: CASSLSRDTHYTF. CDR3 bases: TGCGCCAGCAGCTTGTCCCGGGACACTCACTACACCTTC.

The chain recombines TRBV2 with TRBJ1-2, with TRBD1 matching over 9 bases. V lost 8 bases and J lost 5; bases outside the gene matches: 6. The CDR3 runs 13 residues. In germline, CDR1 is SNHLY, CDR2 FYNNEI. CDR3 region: CASHWTGDYGYTF. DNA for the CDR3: TGTGCCAGCCACTGGACAGGGGATTATGGCTACACCTTC.

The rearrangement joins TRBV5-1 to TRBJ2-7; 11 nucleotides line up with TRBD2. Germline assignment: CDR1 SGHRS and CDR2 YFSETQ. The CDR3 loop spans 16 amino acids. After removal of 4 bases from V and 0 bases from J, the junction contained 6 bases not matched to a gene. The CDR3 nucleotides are TGCGCCAGCAGCGTCGGACTAGCGGGCAACTCCTACGAGCAGTACTTC. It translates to CASSVGLAGNSYEQYF. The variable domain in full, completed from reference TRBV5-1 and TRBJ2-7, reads KAGVTQTPRYLIKTRGQQVTLSCSPISGHRSVSWYQQTPGQGLQFLFEYFSETQRNKGNFPGRFSGRQFSNSRSEMNVSTLELGDSALYLCASSVGLAGNSYEQYFGPGTRLTVT.

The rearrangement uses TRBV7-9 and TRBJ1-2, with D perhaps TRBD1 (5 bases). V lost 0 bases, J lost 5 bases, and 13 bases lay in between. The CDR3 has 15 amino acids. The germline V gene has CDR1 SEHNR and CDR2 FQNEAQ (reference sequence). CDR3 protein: CASSLAVWGMYGYTF. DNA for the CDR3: TGTGCCAGCAGCTTAGCTGTATGGGGCATGTATGGCTACACCTTC.

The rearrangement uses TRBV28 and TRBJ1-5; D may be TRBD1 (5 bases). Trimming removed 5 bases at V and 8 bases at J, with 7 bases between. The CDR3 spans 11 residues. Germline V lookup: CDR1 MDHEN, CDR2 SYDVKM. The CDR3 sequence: CASSRGEPQHF. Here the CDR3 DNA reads TGTGCCAGCAGTCGGGGGGAGCCCCAGCATTTT.

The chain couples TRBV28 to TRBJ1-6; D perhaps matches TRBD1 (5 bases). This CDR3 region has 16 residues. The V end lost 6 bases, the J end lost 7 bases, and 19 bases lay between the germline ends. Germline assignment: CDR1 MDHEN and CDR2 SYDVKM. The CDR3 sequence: CASSDMGGLGNSPLHF. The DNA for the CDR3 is TGTGCCAGCAGCGACATGGGGGGACTCGGGAATTCACCCCTCCACTTT.

The CDR3 bases are TGTGCCAGTAGTCAAGGGACTCGCACAGATACGCAGTATTTT. Translated, it gives CASSQGTRTDTQYF. The rearrangement joins TRBV19 to TRBJ2-3; possible D gene TRBD2, 6 bases. This CDR3 has 14 residues. Germline loops: CDR1 LNHDA, CDR2 SQIVND (reference sequence). V was cut by 5 bases and J by 1 base, with 10 bases left in between.

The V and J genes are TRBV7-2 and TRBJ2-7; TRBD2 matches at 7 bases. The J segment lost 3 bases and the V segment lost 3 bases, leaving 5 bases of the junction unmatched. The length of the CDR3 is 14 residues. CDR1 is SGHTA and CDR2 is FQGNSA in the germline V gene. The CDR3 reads CASSFNGGIYEQYF. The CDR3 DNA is TGTGCCAGCAGCTTCAACGGGGGGATCTACGAGCAGTACTTC. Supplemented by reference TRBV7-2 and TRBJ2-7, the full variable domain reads GAGVSQSPSNKVTEKGKDVELRCDPISGHTALYWYRQSLGQGLEFLIYFQGNSAPDKSGLPSDRFSAERTGGSVSTLTIQRTQQEDSAVYLCASSFNGGIYEQYFGPGTRLTVT.

This CDR3 reads CASSLRGLGGASDGYTF. The CDR3, as DNA: TGTGCCAGCAGCTTGCGGGGTTTGGGAGGGGCGTCCGATGGCTACACCTTC. The chain couples TRBV5-6 to TRBJ1-2; D possibly corresponds to TRBD1 (5 bases). There are 17 residues in the CDR3. V shed 1 base and J shed 6 bases, with 22 bases lying between them. Germline lookup yields CDR1 SGHDT and CDR2 YYEEEE.

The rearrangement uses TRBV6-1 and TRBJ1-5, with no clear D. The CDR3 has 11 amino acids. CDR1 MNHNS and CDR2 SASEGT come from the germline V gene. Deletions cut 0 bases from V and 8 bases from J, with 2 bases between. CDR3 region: CASSEAEPQHF. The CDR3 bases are TGTGCCAGCAGTGAAGCCGAGCCCCAGCATTTT.

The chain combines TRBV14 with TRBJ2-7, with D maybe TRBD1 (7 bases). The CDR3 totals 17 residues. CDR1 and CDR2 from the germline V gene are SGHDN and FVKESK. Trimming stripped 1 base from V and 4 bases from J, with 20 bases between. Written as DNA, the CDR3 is TGTGCCAGCAGCCAAGGGCCGAGGCAGGGGGGTTGGTACGAGCAGTACTTC. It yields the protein CASSQGPRQGGWYEQYF.

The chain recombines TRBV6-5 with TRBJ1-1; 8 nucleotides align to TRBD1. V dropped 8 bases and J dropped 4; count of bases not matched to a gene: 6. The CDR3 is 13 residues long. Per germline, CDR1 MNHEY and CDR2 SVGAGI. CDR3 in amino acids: CASRRQGSTEAFF. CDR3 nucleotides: TGTGCCAGCCGCCGACAGGGGAGCACTGAAGCTTTCTTT.

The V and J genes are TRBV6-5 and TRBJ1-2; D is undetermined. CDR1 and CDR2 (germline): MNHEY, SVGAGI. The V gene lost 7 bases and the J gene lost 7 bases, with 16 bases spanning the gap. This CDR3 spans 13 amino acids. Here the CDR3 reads CASTFREVLGYTF. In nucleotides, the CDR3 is TGTGCCAGCACCTTTAGAGAAGTACTTGGCTACACCTTC.

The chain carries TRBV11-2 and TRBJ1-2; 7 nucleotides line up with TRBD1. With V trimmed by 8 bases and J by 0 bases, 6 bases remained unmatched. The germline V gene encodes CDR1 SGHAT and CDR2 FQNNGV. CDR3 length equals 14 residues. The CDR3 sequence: CASRPGTANYGYTF. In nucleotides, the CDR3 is TGTGCCAGCCGCCCCGGGACAGCTAACTATGGCTACACCTTC.

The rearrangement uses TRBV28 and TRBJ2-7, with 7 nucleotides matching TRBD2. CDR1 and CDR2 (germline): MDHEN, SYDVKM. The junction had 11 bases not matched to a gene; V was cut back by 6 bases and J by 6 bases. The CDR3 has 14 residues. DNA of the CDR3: TGTGCCAGCAGCCCCCGAGCGGGATTTGGCGAGCAGTACTTC. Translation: CASSPRAGFGEQYF.

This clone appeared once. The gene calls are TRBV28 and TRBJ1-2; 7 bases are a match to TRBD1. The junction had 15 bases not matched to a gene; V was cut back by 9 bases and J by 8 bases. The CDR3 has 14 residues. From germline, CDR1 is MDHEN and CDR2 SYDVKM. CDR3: CASTTGAAVGGYTF. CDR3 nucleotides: TGTGCCAGTACTACAGGGGCCGCCGTAGGAGGCTACACCTTC.

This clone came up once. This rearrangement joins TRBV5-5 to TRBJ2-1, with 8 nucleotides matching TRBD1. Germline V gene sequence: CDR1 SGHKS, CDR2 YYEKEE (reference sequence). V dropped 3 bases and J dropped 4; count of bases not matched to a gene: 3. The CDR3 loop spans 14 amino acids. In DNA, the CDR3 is TGTGCCAGCAGCTCGGGGACAGGTTACAATGAGCAGTTCTTC. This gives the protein CASSSGTGYNEQFF.

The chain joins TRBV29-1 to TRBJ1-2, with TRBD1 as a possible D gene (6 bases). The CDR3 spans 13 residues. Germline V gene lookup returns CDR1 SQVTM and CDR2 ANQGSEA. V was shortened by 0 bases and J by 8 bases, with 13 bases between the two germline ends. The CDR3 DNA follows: TGCAGCGTTGAAGATGCAGGGGTCCGCGGCTACACCTTC. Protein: CSVEDAGVRGYTF.

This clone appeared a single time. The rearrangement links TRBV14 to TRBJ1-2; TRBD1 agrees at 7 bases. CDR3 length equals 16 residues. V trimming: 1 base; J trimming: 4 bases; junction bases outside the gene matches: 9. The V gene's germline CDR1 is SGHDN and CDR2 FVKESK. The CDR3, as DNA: TGTGCCAGCAGCCAAGGGAGGACAGGTCCCTTCTATGGCTACACCTTC. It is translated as CASSQGRTGPFYGYTF.

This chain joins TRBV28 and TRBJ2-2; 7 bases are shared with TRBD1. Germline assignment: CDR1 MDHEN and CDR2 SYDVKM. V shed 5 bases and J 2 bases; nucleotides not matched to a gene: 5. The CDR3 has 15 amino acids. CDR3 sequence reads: CASSDRDRNTGELFF. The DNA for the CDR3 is TGTGCCAGCAGTGACCGGGACAGAAACACCGGGGAGCTGTTTTTT.

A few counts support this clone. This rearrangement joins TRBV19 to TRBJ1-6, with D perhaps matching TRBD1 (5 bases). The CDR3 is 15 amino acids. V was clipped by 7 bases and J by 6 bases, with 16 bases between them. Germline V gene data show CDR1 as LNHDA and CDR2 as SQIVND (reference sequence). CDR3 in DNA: TGTGCCAGTACCACATGGGCCGGGGGTAATTCACCCCTCCACTTT. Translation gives CASTTWAGGNSPLHF.

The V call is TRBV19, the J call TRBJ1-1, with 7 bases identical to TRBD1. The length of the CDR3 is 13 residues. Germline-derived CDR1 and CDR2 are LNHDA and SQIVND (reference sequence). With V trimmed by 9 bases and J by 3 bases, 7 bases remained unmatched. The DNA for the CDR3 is TGTGCCAGCGGTCCAGGGGGACACACTGAAGCTTTCTTT. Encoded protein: CASGPGGHTEAFF.

The CDR3: CASTNHRDSYNEQFF. The CDR3 DNA is TGTGCCAGCACCAACCACAGAGATTCCTACAATGAGCAGTTCTTC. V is TRBV19 and J is TRBJ2-1; D remains ambiguous. The CDR3 extends over 15 amino acids. The germline V and J ends were trimmed by 9 bases and 1 base, with 16 bases remaining between them. Germline values: CDR1 LNHDA, CDR2 SQIVND (reference sequence).

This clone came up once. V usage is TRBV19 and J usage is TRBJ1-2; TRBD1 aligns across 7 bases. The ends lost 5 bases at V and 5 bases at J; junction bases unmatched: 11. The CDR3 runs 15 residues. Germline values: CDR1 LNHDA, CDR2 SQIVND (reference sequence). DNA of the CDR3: TGTGCCAGTAGTCCCCGCTCCCTACAGGGGTATGGCTACACCTTC. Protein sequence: CASSPRSLQGYGYTF.

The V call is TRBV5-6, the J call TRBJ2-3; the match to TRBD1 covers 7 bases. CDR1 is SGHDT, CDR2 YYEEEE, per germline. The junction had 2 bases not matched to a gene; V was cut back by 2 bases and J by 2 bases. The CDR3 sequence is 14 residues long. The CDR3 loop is CASSLQGITDTQYF. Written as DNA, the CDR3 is TGTGCCAGCAGCTTACAGGGGATCACAGATACGCAGTATTTT.

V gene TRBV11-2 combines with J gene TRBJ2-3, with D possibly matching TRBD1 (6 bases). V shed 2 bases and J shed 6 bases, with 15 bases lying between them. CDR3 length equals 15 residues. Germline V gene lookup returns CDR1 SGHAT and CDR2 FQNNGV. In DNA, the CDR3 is TGTGCCAGCAGCTTATATGGGGGCCCCCGTGATACGCAGTATTTT. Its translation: CASSLYGGPRDTQYF.

CDR3 loop: CATSRDMGPPGGQPQHF. As DNA, the CDR3 is TGTGCCACCAGCAGAGATATGGGGCCCCCGGGGGGTCAGCCCCAGCATTTT. The chain is built from TRBV15 and TRBJ1-5, with a weak D call TRBD1 (5 bases). The CDR3 extends over 17 amino acids. Per the germline V gene, CDR1 is LNHNV and CDR2 is YYDKDF (reference sequence). The V end was cut by 0 bases, the J end by 6 bases, with 18 bases between. Full variable domain (rest looked up from reference TRBV15 and TRBJ1-5): DAMVIQNPRYQVTQFGKPVTLSCSQTLNHNVMYWYQQKSSQAPKLLFHYYDKDFNNEADTPDNFQSRRPNTSFCFLDIRSPGLGDTAMYLCATSRDMGPPGGQPQHFGDGTRLSIL.

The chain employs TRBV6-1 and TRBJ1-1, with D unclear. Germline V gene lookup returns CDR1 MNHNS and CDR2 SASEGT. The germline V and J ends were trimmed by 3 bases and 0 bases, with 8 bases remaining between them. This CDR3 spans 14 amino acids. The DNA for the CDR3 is TGTGCCAGCAGTGACAGTCTCATGAACACTGAAGCTTTCTTT. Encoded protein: CASSDSLMNTEAFF.